Listed below are T cell receptor beta chains from one sample, sequenced in a study of cytomegalovirus exposure and HLA in healthy donors. Sequencing used immunoSEQ multiplex PCR; TCRdb keeps in-frame clones, though not all of them. The table shows about 67,000 clones, with roughly 65% occurring only once. The sequencing sample was made of PBMCs. The receptor source for this set is a woman between 25 and 40 years old in good health and CMV-seronegative. The CDR3 runs from the conserved cysteine through the conserved F or W. Fields, in order: V gene, D gene, J gene, clone size, CDR3 protein, CDR3 DNA. A D gene is named only where the DNA matches it firmly. Where a row states a size, it is once, few, many or the class of an expanded clone; other rows omit it.

V gene: TRBV9
D gene: -
J gene: TRBJ1-4
clone size: few
CDR3 protein: CASSAGGAPQEKLFF
CDR3 DNA: TGTGCCAGCAGCGCCGGGGGGGCCCCCCAGGAAAAACTGTTTTTT

V gene: TRBV6-6
D gene: -
J gene: TRBJ2-3
clone size: few
CDR3 protein: CASSYSLQVPQYF
CDR3 DNA: TGTGCCAGCAGTTACTCTCTGCAGGTACCGCAGTATTTT

V gene: TRBV5-4
D gene: -
J gene: TRBJ1-1
clone size: -
CDR3 protein: CASSLEAADDKAFF
CDR3 DNA: TGTGCCAGCAGCTTGGAGGCAGCGGACGATAAAGCTTTCTTT

V gene: TRBV5-3
D gene: TRBD1
J gene: TRBJ2-7
clone size: once
CDR3 protein: CASSPDRGASYEQYF
CDR3 DNA: TGTGCCAGCAGTCCCGACAGGGGCGCTTCCTACGAGCAGTACTTC

V gene: TRBV7-6
D gene: -
J gene: TRBJ2-1
clone size: -
CDR3 protein: CASSLGPGLYNEQFF
CDR3 DNA: TGTGCCAGCAGCTTAGGGCCGGGACTTTACAATGAGCAGTTCTTC

V gene: TRBV10-3
D gene: TRBD1
J gene: TRBJ2-3
clone size: -
CDR3 protein: CATGTGGPDTQYF
CDR3 DNA: TGTGCCACCGGGACAGGGGGCCCAGATACGCAGTATTTT

V gene: TRBV19
D gene: -
J gene: TRBJ1-6
clone size: -
CDR3 protein: CATSARRDSPLHF
CDR3 DNA: TGTGCCACCTCCGCGCGGAGGGATTCACCCCTCCACTTT

V gene: TRBV7-8
D gene: TRBD2
J gene: TRBJ2-5
clone size: once
CDR3 protein: CASSLVGLVRQETQYF
CDR3 DNA: TGTGCCAGCAGCTTAGTGGGACTAGTTAGGCAAGAGACCCAGTACTTC

V gene: TRBV19
D gene: -
J gene: TRBJ2-7
clone size: -
CDR3 protein: CASSPRQASSYEQYF
CDR3 DNA: TGTGCCAGTAGTCCCCGACAGGCCAGCTCCTACGAGCAGTACTTC

V gene: TRBV2
D gene: -
J gene: TRBJ2-2
clone size: -
CDR3 protein: CASRAGTNTGELFF
CDR3 DNA: TGTGCCAGCAGAGCCGGGACGAACACCGGGGAGCTGTTTTTT

V gene: TRBV5-6
D gene: TRBD1
J gene: TRBJ1-1
clone size: -
CDR3 protein: CASSLPGQGVNTEAFF
CDR3 DNA: TGTGCCAGCAGCTTGCCGGGACAGGGGGTGAACACTGAAGCTTTCTTT

V gene: TRBV2
D gene: -
J gene: TRBJ2-2
clone size: -
CDR3 protein: CASSEQGYGELFF
CDR3 DNA: TGTGCCAGCAGTGAACAGGGCTACGGGGAGCTGTTTTTT

V gene: TRBV7-9
D gene: TRBD1
J gene: TRBJ1-5
clone size: -
CDR3 protein: CASSLGQGDLGNQPQHF
CDR3 DNA: TGTGCCAGCAGCTTAGGACAGGGGGACCTGGGCAATCAGCCCCAGCATTTT

V gene: TRBV18
D gene: TRBD1
J gene: TRBJ2-5
clone size: -
CDR3 protein: CASSPETGGEETQYF
CDR3 DNA: TGTGCCAGCTCACCAGAGACAGGGGGCGAGGAGACCCAGTACTTC

V gene: TRBV7-8
D gene: TRBD1
J gene: TRBJ1-1
clone size: -
CDR3 protein: CASSQDRGHEAFF
CDR3 DNA: TGTGCCAGCAGCCAAGACAGGGGCCATGAAGCTTTCTTT